This T cell receptor (beta chain) is drawn from a study of cytomegalovirus exposure and HLA in healthy donors. General study points: DRB1 showed the most TCR associations and HLA-C the fewest in a later analysis, as rates varied by HLA locus.

As to this clone: Its specificity is unknown.

Trimming removed 1 base at V and 5 bases at J, with 12 bases between. The CDR3 has 14 amino acids. In germline, CDR1 is MDHEN, CDR2 SYDVKM. In the PCR, 60 Vbeta and 13 Jbeta primers were used. Assay used: immunoSEQ multiplex PCR; TCRdb lists only in-frame clones, some missing. The sample consists of about 130,000 clones, roughly 70% of them appearing once. Sequenced material: PBMCs. The TCR originated in a middle-aged man in good health and CMV-seropositive. The V call is TRBV28, the J call TRBJ2-7, with D perhaps matching TRBD2 (5 bases). The CDR3 region has the DNA TGTGCCAGCAGTTTATTTAGGGCCGGGGACGAGCAGTACTTC. Protein: CASSLFRAGDEQYF.